The clone carrying this TCR beta chain appeared a single time. The data were produced by immunoSEQ multiplex PCR, yet TCRdb's version contains in-frame clones alone and is incomplete. This repertoire shows 45,000 to 55,000 clones, about 89% found once; its top ten account for roughly 6%. This entry comes from a study of graft-versus-host responses after intestinal transplantation. The CDR3 sequence is 10 residues long. The germline V gene encodes CDR1 SNHLY and CDR2 FYNNEI. Deletions cut 7 bases from V and 9 bases from J, with 7 bases between. This material consisted of PBMCs, taken roughly 660 days after intestinal transplant. V usage is TRBV2 and J usage is TRBJ2-1; D ambiguous. The source of this sequence is a human patient who received an intestinal transplant, so some T cells may come from the graft donor. CDR3 bases: TGTGCCAGCATAGCTTCTGAGCAGTTCTTC. It yields the protein CASIASEQFF.